The next 26 T cell receptor beta chains were all read from a single sample in a study of cytomegalovirus exposure and HLA in healthy donors. Primers for the PCR totalled 60 Vbeta and 13 Jbeta. Here immunoSEQ multiplex PCR was the method, and the copy in TCRdb shows in-frame clones only, minus some. The sample lists roughly 110,000 clones; approximately 73% were seen once. The source material was PBMCs. The receptors derive from a man aged 25 to 40 in good health and CMV-seronegative.

V and J are TRBV10-3 and TRBJ1-1; 7 bases line up with TRBD1. Trimming took 7 bases from V and 4 from J; bases not matched to a gene: 9. The length of the CDR3 is 14 residues. Germline V CDR1 and CDR2: ENHRY, SYGVKD. The CDR3 here is CAIKGTVSGTEAFF. In DNA form, the CDR3 reads TGTGCCATCAAGGGGACAGTTTCTGGCACTGAAGCTTTCTTT.

The chain is built from TRBV10-3 and TRBJ2-7; 8 positions match TRBD1. V lost 4 bases and J lost 5; bases outside the gene matches: 13. Looked up from germline, CDR1 is ENHRY and CDR2 is SYGVKD. The CDR3 has 16 residues. CDR3 in amino acids: CAISVILRQGSNEQYF. The DNA for the CDR3 is TGTGCCATCAGTGTGATTCTGAGACAGGGGAGCAACGAGCAGTACTTC.

The V call is TRBV6-1, the J call TRBJ1-6; 9 bases agree with TRBD1. After removal of 11 bases from V and 8 bases from J, the junction contained 13 bases not matched to a gene. Germline loops: CDR1 MNHNS, CDR2 SASEGT. The CDR3 contains 15 residues. This CDR3 reads CAGQRDRGSYSPLHF. The CDR3 DNA is TGTGCCGGACAGAGAGACAGGGGGAGTTATTCACCCCTCCACTTT.

J is TRBJ2-7 and V is TRBV5-1, with 9 bases identical to TRBD1. The germline CDR1 and CDR2 sequences are SGHRS and YFSETQ. V lost 0 bases and J lost 6; bases outside the gene matches: 10. This CDR3 comprises 16 residues. The CDR3 region has the DNA TGCGCCAGCAGCTTGGTGTCGACAGGGGGAAAGTCCGAGCAGTACTTC. Translating it yields CASSLVSTGGKSEQYF.

CDR3 in DNA: TGCAGCGTTATTGGCAGGTCCGACCAAATCGAAGCTTTCTTT. Amino acids: CSVIGRSDQIEAFF. V is TRBV29-1 and J is TRBJ1-1; D unclear. V was shortened by 5 bases and J by 8 bases, with 21 bases between the two germline ends. The germline V gene has CDR1 SQVTM and CDR2 ANQGSEA. The CDR3 is 14 amino acids.

This rearrangement joins TRBV11-3 to TRBJ2-2; D is possibly TRBD1 (6 bases). Trimming pared 5 bases from V and 0 bases from J, leaving 13 bases between. This CDR3 is 16 amino acids long. Germline CDR1 reads SGHNT; CDR2 reads YENEEA. The CDR3 reads CASSPRTASNTGELFF. The CDR3 region has the DNA TGTGCCAGCAGCCCTAGGACAGCCTCGAACACCGGGGAGCTGTTTTTT.

V usage is TRBV15 and J usage is TRBJ1-2, with 7 bases aligning to TRBD1. The CDR3 has 14 residues. From germline, CDR1 is LNHNV and CDR2 YYDKDF (reference sequence). Trimming at V came to 5 bases and at J to 0 bases, leaving 3 bases not matched to a gene. The CDR3 sequence is CATSGGGANYGYTF. In DNA, the CDR3 is TGTGCCACCAGCGGAGGGGGCGCTAACTATGGCTACACCTTC.

V usage is TRBV19 and J usage is TRBJ1-5, with TRBD1 as a possible D gene (5 bases). Per the germline V gene, CDR1 is LNHDA and CDR2 is SQIVND (reference sequence). Trimming stripped 4 bases from V and 2 bases from J, with 12 bases between. The CDR3 consists of 15 residues. Here the CDR3 DNA reads TGTGCCAGTAGTACAGGGTTGAGAGGCAATCAGCCCCAGCATTTT. Translation gives CASSTGLRGNQPQHF.

The V gene is TRBV6-1, the J gene TRBJ1-2; D is uncertain. The CDR3 is made up of 15 amino acids. Per germline, CDR1 MNHNS and CDR2 SASEGT. V shed 1 base and J shed 2 bases, with 11 bases lying between them. CDR3 nucleotide sequence: TGTGCCAGCAGTGAAGTTATATTCGTCAACTATGGCTACACCTTC. Translated, it gives CASSEVIFVNYGYTF.

The chain joins TRBV6-5 to TRBJ2-1; D may be TRBD1 (6 bases). Between the trimmed V and J ends, which lost 5 bases and 7 bases, there was a span of 15 bases. The CDR3 length is 14 residues. Germline values: CDR1 MNHEY, CDR2 SVGAGI. DNA for the CDR3: TGTGCCAGCAGTGACAGGCCTACTACAAATGAGCAGTTCTTC. This encodes CASSDRPTTNEQFF.

The V gene is TRBV10-3, the J gene TRBJ2-5, with 9 positions matching TRBD1. Germline V lookup: CDR1 ENHRY, CDR2 SYGVKD. The CDR3 is 13 amino acids. With 5 bases clipped from V and 3 bases from J, the junction kept 1 base outside the gene matches. This chain's CDR3 is CAISRTGEETQYF. The CDR3 DNA is TGTGCCATCAGTCGGACAGGGGAAGAGACCCAGTACTTC.

This rearrangement joins TRBV6-1 to TRBJ2-5; the match to TRBD1 covers 7 bases. From germline, CDR1 is MNHNS and CDR2 SASEGT. Losses at the gene ends were 4 bases for V and 9 bases for J; bases not matched to a gene: 11. The CDR3 consists of 14 residues. CDR3 in amino acids: CASSVDRGQGAQYF. The CDR3 coding sequence is TGTGCCAGCAGTGTCGACAGAGGGCAGGGGGCCCAGTACTTC.

The chain links TRBV7-8 to TRBJ2-7, with a weak D call TRBD1 (5 bases). Germline V CDR1 and CDR2: SGHVS, FQNEAQ. V lost 1 base, J lost 4 bases, and 11 bases lay in between. The CDR3 runs 14 residues. CDR3 sequence reads: CASSLVGPGYEQYF. In nucleotides, the CDR3 is TGTGCCAGCAGCTTAGTGGGGCCAGGGTACGAGCAGTACTTC.

CDR3 amino acids: CVSGGPLIEKLFF. For the CDR3, the DNA is TGTGTATCGGGGGGTCCGCTAATAGAAAAACTGTTTTTT. This chain joins TRBV6-1 and TRBJ1-4, with D tentatively TRBD1 (5 bases). Germline CDR1 reads MNHNS; CDR2 reads SASEGT. CDR3 length equals 13 residues.

The V call is TRBV5-5, the J call TRBJ1-1; 8 bases fit TRBD1. Trimming took 3 bases from V and 1 from J; bases not matched to a gene: 2. Germline-derived CDR1 and CDR2 are SGHKS and YYEKEE (reference sequence). CDR3 length: 14 amino acids. The CDR3, as DNA: TGTGCCAGCAGCTCGACAGGGGCGAACACTGAAGCTTTCTTT. Translating gives CASSSTGANTEAFF.

This clone has more than one count but fewer than ten. The chain combines TRBV10-2 with TRBJ1-4; D is perhaps TRBD1 (5 bases). The CDR3 is 16 amino acids. Trimming cost V 5 bases and J 0 bases, with 13 bases left between them. Per the germline V gene, CDR1 is WSHSY and CDR2 is SAAADI. CDR3 residues: CASSLDIIATNEKLFF. For the CDR3, the DNA is TGCGCCAGCAGTCTGGACATTATTGCAACTAATGAAAAACTGTTTTTT.

This clone has just one count. The chain joins TRBV9 to TRBJ1-2, with D maybe TRBD1 (5 bases). Per germline, CDR1 SGDLS and CDR2 YYNGEE. V was trimmed by 0 bases and J by 6 bases, leaving 21 bases between them. The CDR3 spans 17 residues. CDR3 nucleotide sequence: TGTGCCAGCAGCGTAGAGGCAGGGTATTTTGGAGATCATGGCTACACCTTC. It specifies CASSVEAGYFGDHGYTF. Together with reference TRBV9 and TRBJ1-2, the CDR3 gives the full variable domain: DSGVTQTPKHLITATGQRVTLRCSPRSGDLSVYWYQQSLDQGLQFLIQYYNGEERAKGNILERFSAQQFPDLHSELNLSSLELGDSALYFCASSVEAGYFGDHGYTFGSGTRLTVV.

This rearrangement joins TRBV7-9 to TRBJ2-5; D uncertain. Trimming shortened V by 5 bases and J by 4 bases, and 5 bases separated the two germline ends. The CDR3 is 11 residues long. Per the germline V gene, CDR1 is SEHNR and CDR2 is FQNEAQ (reference sequence). The CDR3 DNA follows: TGTGCCAGCAGCCTATCAGAGACCCAGTACTTC. It codes for CASSLSETQYF.

The chain has TRBV7-9 and TRBJ2-3; TRBD1 agrees at 9 bases. In germline, CDR1 is SEHNR, CDR2 FQNEAQ (reference sequence). The CDR3 spans 15 residues. Losses at the gene ends were 7 bases for V and 4 bases for J; bases not matched to a gene: 9. The CDR3 spells CASTDTGGSSDTQYF. As DNA, the CDR3 is TGTGCCAGCACCGACACAGGGGGCAGTTCAGATACGCAGTATTTT.

This chain joins TRBV28 and TRBJ1-3; TRBD1 agrees at 9 bases. The CDR3 runs 14 residues. Germline values: CDR1 MDHEN, CDR2 SYDVKM. V dropped 4 bases and J dropped 8; count of bases not matched to a gene: 6. The CDR3 nucleotides are TGTGCCAGCAGTTCCCCGGGACAGGGATACACCATATATTTT. This codes for CASSSPGQGYTIYF.

The J gene is TRBJ2-2, the V gene TRBV27; a possible D gene is TRBD1 (6 bases). The CDR3 loop spans 19 amino acids. V lost 6 bases and J 0 bases, leaving 23 bases between the germline ends. Germline CDR1 is MNHEY and CDR2 is SMNVEV (reference sequence). This CDR3 reads CASSDPLIRGFTNTGELFF. The CDR3 DNA follows: TGTGCCAGCAGCGACCCGTTGATTAGGGGGTTTACGAACACCGGGGAGCTGTTTTTT.

CDR3 sequence (DNA): TGCGCCAGCAGCCCTCAGACAGGAACTGAAGCTTTCTTT. Its translation is CASSPQTGTEAFF. The V gene is TRBV5-1, the J gene TRBJ1-1, with D possibly TRBD1 on 6 matching bases. The germline V gene encodes CDR1 SGHRS and CDR2 YFSETQ. The V gene lost 4 bases and the J gene lost 5 bases, with 12 bases spanning the gap. CDR3 size: 13 residues.

The chain couples TRBV19 to TRBJ2-1; 11 nucleotides agree with TRBD2. With V trimmed by 6 bases and J by 4 bases, 5 bases remained unmatched. CDR1 is LNHDA, CDR2 SQIVND, per germline (reference sequence). This CDR3 has 15 residues. CDR3 bases: TGTGCCAGTAGCGTACTAGCGGGAGTGTACAATGAGCAGTTCTTC. Translating it yields CASSVLAGVYNEQFF.

The J gene is TRBJ2-7, the V gene TRBV30; 7 nucleotides match TRBD2. This CDR3 has 17 amino acids. The germline V gene has CDR1 GTSNPN and CDR2 SVGIG (reference sequence). Unmatched junction bases numbered 15, after V lost 2 bases and J lost 2 bases. The CDR3 nucleotides read TGTGCCTGGAGTCCCGCCTTTGAGTACCGGGGGGCCTACGAGCAGTACTTC. Translating it yields CAWSPAFEYRGAYEQYF.

The chain employs TRBV27 and TRBJ1-1, with a weak D call TRBD1 (5 bases). This CDR3 is 14 amino acids long. V shed 0 bases and J shed 5 bases, with 10 bases lying between them. Germline CDR1 and CDR2: MNHEY and SMNVEV (reference sequence). CDR3 residues: CASSLSAGMTEAFF. The CDR3 nucleotides read TGTGCCAGCAGTTTATCAGCAGGGATGACTGAAGCTTTCTTT.

The rearrangement links TRBV6-6 to TRBJ2-1; the D gene is possibly TRBD2 (6 bases). Trimming removed 7 bases from V and 5 bases from J, with 15 bases in between. Germline V lookup: CDR1 MNHNY, CDR2 SVGAGI (reference sequence). This CDR3 contains 14 residues. CDR3: CASTTSVADNEQFF. CDR3 nucleotides: TGTGCCAGCACCACGTCGGTAGCGGACAATGAGCAGTTCTTC.